The next 12 T cell receptor beta chains were all read from a single sample in a study of shared clonotypes between healthy human individuals. TCRdb's table, derived via immunoSEQ multiplex PCR, lists solely in-frame clones and lacks some. The sample includes 800,000 to 1,200,000 clones, around three quarters seen only once; the top ten take about 0.52%. Sequenced: memory CD4+ T cells from PBMCs. Subset reported: CD45RA-negative fraction. These receptors were taken from a man between 18 and 35 years old in good health. Some clones in this sample may be carry-over from other donors' samples.

The chain employs TRBV28 and TRBJ1-1; D gene ambiguous. The CDR3 covers 14 residues. V dropped 5 bases and J dropped 5 bases, with 15 bases sitting between them. CDR1 is MDHEN and CDR2 is SYDVKM in the germline V gene. The CDR3 here is CASSQAFRETEAFF. The CDR3 bases are TGTGCCAGCAGTCAAGCTTTTCGAGAAACTGAAGCTTTCTTT.

V is TRBV4-3 and J is TRBJ2-3; tentatively, D is TRBD1 (6 bases). Germline CDR1 is LGHNA and CDR2 is YSLEER. The CDR3 length is 15 residues. V lost 4 bases, J lost 1 base, and 12 bases lay in between. The CDR3 protein is CASSPQKGGTDTQYF. CDR3 coding DNA: TGCGCCAGCAGCCCCCAAAAGGGGGGCACAGATACGCAGTATTTT.

The chain employs TRBV7-2 and TRBJ1-2; D is undetermined. V lost 5 bases, J lost 2 bases, and 9 bases lay in between. Germline V gene sequence: CDR1 SGHTA, CDR2 FQGNSA. This CDR3 comprises 13 residues. In nucleotides, the CDR3 is TGTGCCAGCAGCCGCGCCTTAAACTATGGCTACACCTTC. It encodes CASSRALNYGYTF.

This clone was found once. V is TRBV6-5 and J is TRBJ2-7, with 7 positions matching TRBD1. Germline V CDR1 and CDR2: MNHEY, SVGAGI. With 5 bases clipped from V and 6 bases from J, the junction kept 13 bases outside the gene matches. The CDR3 covers 15 residues. CDR3 nucleotide sequence: TGTGCCAGCAGTCCGACAATTGACAGGGCTGCCGAGCAGTACTTC. This translates into CASSPTIDRAAEQYF.

V is TRBV7-3 and J is TRBJ2-3; possibly TRBD1 or TRBD2 for D (6 bases each). The CDR3 totals 15 residues. CDR1 is SGHTA, CDR2 FQGTGA, per germline. The V gene lost 1 base and the J gene lost 4 bases, with 12 bases spanning the gap. CDR3 amino acids: CASSLNGRGPDTQYF. DNA of the CDR3: TGTGCCAGCAGCTTAAACGGCCGGGGGCCAGATACGCAGTATTTT.

The count of this clone is one. This rearrangement joins TRBV5-4 to TRBJ2-1, with D possibly being TRBD2 (6 bases). Germline V gives CDR1 SGHNT, CDR2 YYREEE (reference sequence). With 3 bases removed from V and 2 bases from J, the gap between germline ends came to 12 bases. CDR3 size: 15 residues. The CDR3 nucleotides are TGTGCCAGCAGCTCCGGGACTGTGACCTACAATGAGCAGTTCTTC. This codes for CASSSGTVTYNEQFF.

This clone was observed a few times. The CDR3 loop is CASMRSAGELFF. CDR3 sequence (DNA): TGTGCCAGCATGAGATCGGCCGGGGAGCTGTTTTTT. V gene TRBV6-5 combines with J gene TRBJ2-2; no reliable D call. The CDR3 sequence is 12 residues long. Trimming stripped 7 bases from V and 6 bases from J, with 9 bases between. Germline V gene sequence: CDR1 MNHEY, CDR2 SVGAGI.

The CDR3 protein is CASSLAAPNLAGRWNEQFF. The CDR3 region has the DNA TGTGCCAGCAGCTTAGCTGCCCCCAACCTAGCGGGAAGGTGGAATGAGCAGTTCTTC. The chain combines TRBV7-2 with TRBJ2-1; 9 nucleotides line up with TRBD2. The J segment lost 7 bases and the V segment lost 0 bases, leaving 16 bases of the junction unmatched. The germline V gene has CDR1 SGHTA and CDR2 FQGNSA. The CDR3 runs to 19 residues. Full variable domain (missing parts from reference TRBV7-2 and TRBJ2-1): GAGVSQSPSNKVTEKGKDVELRCDPISGHTALYWYRQSLGQGLEFLIYFQGNSAPDKSGLPSDRFSAERTGGSVSTLTIQRTQQEDSAVYLCASSLAAPNLAGRWNEQFFGPGTRLTVL.

The chain recombines TRBV7-3 with TRBJ1-1; no definite D call. The CDR3 extends over 15 amino acids. CDR1 SGHTA and CDR2 FQGTGA come from the germline V gene. The V end was cut by 2 bases, the J end by 0 bases, with 10 bases between. The DNA for the CDR3 is TGTGCCAGCAGCTTACAAGGCCCCCTGAACACTGAAGCTTTCTTT. It codes for CASSLQGPLNTEAFF.

Only one count was recorded for this clone. The chain employs TRBV18 and TRBJ1-1; D uncertain. This CDR3 is 15 amino acids long. Trimming took 3 bases from V and 11 from J, leaving 22 bases between them. CDR1 and CDR2 (germline): KGHSH, LQKENI. CDR3 loop: CASSPTPDGMGEAFF. CDR3 in DNA: TGTGCCAGCTCACCCACTCCGGACGGGATGGGTGAGGCTTTCTTT.

Worth noting for this clone: The sample holds other DNA sequences that translate to the same CDR3. The chain couples TRBV11-1 to TRBJ2-5; weak D call: TRBD2 (5 bases). V was trimmed by 2 bases and J by 5 bases, leaving 15 bases between them. This CDR3 contains 15 residues. Germline V gene sequence: CDR1 SGHAT, CDR2 FQDESV (reference sequence). CDR3 nucleotide sequence: TGTGCCAGCAGCTTAAGGCTTGGAGGTGAGGAGACCCAGTACTTC. This codes for CASSLRLGGEETQYF.

J is TRBJ2-3 and V is TRBV18; D is unclear. V was trimmed by 3 bases and J by 1 base, leaving 8 bases between them. This CDR3 comprises 14 residues. Looked up from germline, CDR1 is KGHSH and CDR2 is LQKENI. The CDR3 region has the DNA TGTGCCAGCTCACCTACGGCCGGCACAGATACGCAGTATTTT. This gives the protein CASSPTAGTDTQYF.